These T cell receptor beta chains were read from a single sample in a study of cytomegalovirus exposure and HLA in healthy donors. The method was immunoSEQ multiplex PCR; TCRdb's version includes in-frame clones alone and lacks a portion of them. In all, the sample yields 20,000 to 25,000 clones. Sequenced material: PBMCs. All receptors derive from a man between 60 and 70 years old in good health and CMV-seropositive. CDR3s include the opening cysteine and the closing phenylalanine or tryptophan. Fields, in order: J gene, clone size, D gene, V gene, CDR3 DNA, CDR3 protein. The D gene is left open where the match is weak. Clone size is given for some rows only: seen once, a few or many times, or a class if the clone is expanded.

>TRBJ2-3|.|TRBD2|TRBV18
TGTGCCAGCTCACCGGGGACTAGCGGGAGCACAGATACGCAGTATTTT
CASSPGTSGSTDTQYF
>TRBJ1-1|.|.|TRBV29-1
TGCAGCGTTTCCGGGTACGGGGACACTGAAGCTTTCTTT
CSVSGYGDTEAFF
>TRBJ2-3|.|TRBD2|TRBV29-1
TGCAGCCCCAATGGACTAGCGGGAAAGGGGCAGTATTTT
CSPNGLAGKGQYF
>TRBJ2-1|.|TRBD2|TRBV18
TGTGCCAGCTCATCGACTAGCGGGAGGATCAATGAGCAGTTCTTC
CASSSTSGRINEQFF
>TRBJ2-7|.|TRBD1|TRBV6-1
TGTGCCAGCAGTGATCTCCCGGGGACAGTTTACGAGCAGTACTTC
CASSDLPGTVYEQYF
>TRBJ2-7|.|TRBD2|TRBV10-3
TGTGCCATTGGTGGAGCGGGGGTCAAGCAGTACTTC
CAIGGAGVKQYF
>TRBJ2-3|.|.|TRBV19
TGTGCCAGTAGAACCTACGGGGATACGCAGTATTTT
CASRTYGDTQYF
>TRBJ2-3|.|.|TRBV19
TGTGCCAGTAGTATCCAGGTCCAGGGCGGCACAGATACGCAGTATTTT
CASSIQVQGGTDTQYF
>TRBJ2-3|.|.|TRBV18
TGTGCCAGCTCACCAAAGACCCGACAGACAGATACGCAGTATTTT
CASSPKTRQTDTQYF
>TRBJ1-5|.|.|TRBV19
TGTGCCAGTTCGGACAGCCCCATTAGCAATCAGCCCCAGCATTTT
CASSDSPISNQPQHF
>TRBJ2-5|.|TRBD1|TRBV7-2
TGTGCCAGCAGCCAGGACAGGGGGCGGGAGACCCAGTACTTC
CASSQDRGRETQYF
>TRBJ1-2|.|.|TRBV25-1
TGTGCCAGCAGTTCATACTATGGCTACACCTTC
CASSSYYGYTF
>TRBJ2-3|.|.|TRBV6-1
TGTGCCAGCAGTGAAAAGGGGCGCACAGATACGCAGTATTTT
CASSEKGRTDTQYF
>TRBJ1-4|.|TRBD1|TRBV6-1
TGTGCCAGCAGTGAATGGGACAGTGCTAATGAAAAACTGTTTTTT
CASSEWDSANEKLFF
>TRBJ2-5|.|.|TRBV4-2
TGTGCCAGCAGCCAAGACGCCGGGGGGCGAGAGACCCAGTACTTC
CASSQDAGGRETQYF
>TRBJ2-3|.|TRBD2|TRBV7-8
TGTGCCAGCAGCCCTAACCCCGGGAGGGGCGCAGATACGCAGTATTTT
CASSPNPGRGADTQYF
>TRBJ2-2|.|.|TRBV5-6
TGTGCCAGCAGCTTTTCGGGAGTGGTGGCGAACACCGGGGAGCTGTTTTTT
CASSFSGVVANTGELFF
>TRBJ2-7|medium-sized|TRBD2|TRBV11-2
TGTGCCAGCAGCCTTAGCTCCACTAGCGCCTACGAGCAGTACTTC
CASSLSSTSAYEQYF
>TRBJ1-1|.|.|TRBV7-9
TGTGCCAGCAGTTGGACAGTTGCTGAAGCTTTCTTT
CASSWTVAEAFF
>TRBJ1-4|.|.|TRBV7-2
TGTGCCAGCAGCTCCCAGGGGAGGGGGGAAAAACTGTTTTTT
CASSSQGRGEKLFF
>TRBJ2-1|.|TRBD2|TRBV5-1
TGCGCCAGCAGCTTGGGGCGGGGGCGTGTGTCTAGCGGGAGTATCTATGAGCAGTTCTTC
CASSLGRGRVSSGSIYEQFF
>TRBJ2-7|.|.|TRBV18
TGTGCCAGCTCACGCACCAGGTATACTCCCTACGAGCAGTACTTC
CASSRTRYTPYEQYF
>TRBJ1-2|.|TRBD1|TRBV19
TGTGCCAGTAGTATATCCGATCGGGACAGGGGTAGCGGCTACACCTTC
CASSISDRDRGSGYTF
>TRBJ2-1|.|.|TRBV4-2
TGTGCCAGCAGCCAAGTGGGGCAGGCAATTAACAATGAGCAGTTCTTC
CASSQVGQAINNEQFF
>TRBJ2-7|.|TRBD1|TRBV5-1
TGCGCCAACAGCTCCGGACAGGGGAAAGTCAACGAGCAGTACTTC
CANSSGQGKVNEQYF
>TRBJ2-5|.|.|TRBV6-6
TGTGCCAGCAGTTACTCGAGGGCGGTCGGAGAGACCCAGTACTTC
CASSYSRAVGETQYF
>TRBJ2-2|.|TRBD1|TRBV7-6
TGTGCCAGTTCGACAGGGGGCATGGGCGGGGAGCTGTTTTTT
CASSTGGMGGELFF
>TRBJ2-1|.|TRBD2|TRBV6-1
TGTGCCAGCAGGTACCCCGGGACTAGCGGTAATGAGCAGTTCTTC
CASRYPGTSGNEQFF
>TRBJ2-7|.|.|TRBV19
TGTGCCAGTAGTAGGACAGTTGCCTACGAGCAGTACTTC
CASSRTVAYEQYF
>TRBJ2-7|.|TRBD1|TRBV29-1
TGCAGCGTTGGGACAGGGGGCCCCTACGAGCAGTACTTC
CSVGTGGPYEQYF
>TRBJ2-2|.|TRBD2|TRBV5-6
TGTGCCAGCAGCTTGGAGGTGACTAGCGGGAGTGGGACCGGGGAGCTGTTTTTT
CASSLEVTSGSGTGELFF
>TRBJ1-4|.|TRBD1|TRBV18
TGTGCCAGCTCACCACCGGGACAGGGGGCTAGAGCTAATGAAAAACTGTTTTTT
CASSPPGQGARANEKLFF
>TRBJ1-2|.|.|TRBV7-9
TGTGCCAGCAGCGAGAGAACAGGGCACTATGGCTACACCTTC
CASSERTGHYGYTF
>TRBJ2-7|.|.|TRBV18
TGTGCCAGCTCACCGGTATTGGACAGCCCCTACGAGCAGTACTTC
CASSPVLDSPYEQYF
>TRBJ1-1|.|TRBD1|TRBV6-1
TGTGCCAGCAGGACAGGGGCGAACACTGAAGCTTTCTTT
CASRTGANTEAFF
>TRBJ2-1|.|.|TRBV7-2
TGTGCCAGCAGCCCGAGGAGTGGAGGGAGGTACAATGAGCAGTTCTTC
CASSPRSGGRYNEQFF
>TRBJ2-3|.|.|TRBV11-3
TGTGCCAGCAGCTCCCGTCCCCCAGATACGCAGTATTTT
CASSSRPPDTQYF
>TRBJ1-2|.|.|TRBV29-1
TGCAGCGTTGAACCGCGGGCATACTATGGCTACACCTTC
CSVEPRAYYGYTF
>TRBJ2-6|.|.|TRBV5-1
TGCGCCAGCAGCTTGTCAGGGTCTGGGGCCAACGTCCTGACTTTC
CASSLSGSGANVLTF
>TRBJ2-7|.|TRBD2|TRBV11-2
TGTGCCAGCAGCTTAGGGCGGGACTATTTCTACGAGCAGTACTTC
CASSLGRDYFYEQYF
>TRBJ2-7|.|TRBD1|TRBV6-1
TGTGCCAGCAGCTGGACAGGGCCTGGGGAGCAGTACTTC
CASSWTGPGEQYF
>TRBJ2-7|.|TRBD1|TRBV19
TGTGCCAGTAGTATAGTGCCCGGGACAGGGAGTGACGAGCAGTACTTC
CASSIVPGTGSDEQYF
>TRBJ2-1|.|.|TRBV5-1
TGCGCCAGCAGCGACCCTGGACTTGCCAATGAGCAGTTCTTC
CASSDPGLANEQFF
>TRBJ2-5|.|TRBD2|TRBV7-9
TGTGCCAGCACCTCACCTCGACTAGCGGGAGGGCAAGAGACCCAGTACTTC
CASTSPRLAGGQETQYF
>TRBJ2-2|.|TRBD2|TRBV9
TGTGCCAGCCGGTTCACTAGCGGGACCGGGGAGCTGTTTTTT
CASRFTSGTGELFF
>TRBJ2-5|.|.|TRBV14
TGTGCCAGCAGCCAAGATATAGGCTCCGGGGGAGAGACCCAGTACTTC
CASSQDIGSGGETQYF
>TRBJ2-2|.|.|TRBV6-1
TGTGCCAGCAGTGGGGGGCTACCCGGGGAGCTGTTTTTT
CASSGGLPGELFF
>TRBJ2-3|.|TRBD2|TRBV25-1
TGTGCCAGCAGTGCGGGGGGATCCACAGATACGCAGTATTTT
CASSAGGSTDTQYF
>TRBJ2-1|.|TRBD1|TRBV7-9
TGTGCCAGCAGCTCGACAGGGAACCACAATGAGCAGTTCTTC
CASSSTGNHNEQFF
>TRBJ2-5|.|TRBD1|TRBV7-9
TGTGCCAGCAGCGCGCCCGGGACAGGAACGTCAATGGCCCAGTACTTC
CASSAPGTGTSMAQYF
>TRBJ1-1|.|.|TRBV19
TGTGCCAGTAGTGTCCCCGACACCGATTTGGAAGCTTTCTTT
CASSVPDTDLEAFF
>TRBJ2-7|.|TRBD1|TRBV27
TGTGCCAGCAGCCCCGGACAGGGGAGGACCTACGAGCAGTACTTC
CASSPGQGRTYEQYF
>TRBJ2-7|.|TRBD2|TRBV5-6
TGTGCCAGCAGCTACGGACTAGCGGGCATCTACGAGCAGTACTTC
CASSYGLAGIYEQYF
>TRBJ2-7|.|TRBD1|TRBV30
TGTGCCTGGAGTGCGGACAGGGGGTACGAGCAGTACTTC
CAWSADRGYEQYF
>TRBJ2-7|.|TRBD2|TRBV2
TGTGCCAGCAGTCCTGCCCCAAGTAGCGGGAAGTGGTACGAGCAGTACTTC
CASSPAPSSGKWYEQYF
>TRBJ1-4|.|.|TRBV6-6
TGTGCCAGCAGCCTCGGGGGGGTTAATGAAAAACTGTTTTTT
CASSLGGVNEKLFF
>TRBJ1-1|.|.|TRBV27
TGTGCCAGCAGTTTATCGCCAGGCACTGAAGCTTTCTTT
CASSLSPGTEAFF
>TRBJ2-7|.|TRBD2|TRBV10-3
TGTGCCGCCGGGGAGGGGCGGAGCTCCTACGAGCAGTACTTC
CAAGEGRSSYEQYF